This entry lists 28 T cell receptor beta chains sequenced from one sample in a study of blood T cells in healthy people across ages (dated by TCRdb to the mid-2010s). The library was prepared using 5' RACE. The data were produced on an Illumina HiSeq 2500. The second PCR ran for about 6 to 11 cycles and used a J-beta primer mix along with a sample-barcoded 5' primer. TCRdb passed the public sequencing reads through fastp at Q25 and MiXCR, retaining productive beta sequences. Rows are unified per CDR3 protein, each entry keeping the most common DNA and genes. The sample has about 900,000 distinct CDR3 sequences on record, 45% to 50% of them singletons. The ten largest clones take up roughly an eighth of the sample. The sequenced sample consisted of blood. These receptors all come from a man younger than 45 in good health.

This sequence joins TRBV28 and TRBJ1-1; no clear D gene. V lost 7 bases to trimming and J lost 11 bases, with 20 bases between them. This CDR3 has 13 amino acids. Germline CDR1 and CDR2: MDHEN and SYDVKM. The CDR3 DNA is TGTGCCAGCAACGTTCCGAAGGACTCCGACGCTTTCTTT. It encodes CASNVPKDSDAFF.

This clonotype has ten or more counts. CDR3 residues: CASSSVLYEQYF. The CDR3 nucleotides read TGTGCCAGCAGCTCTGTTCTCTACGAGCAGTACTTC. The gene calls are TRBV7-9 and TRBJ2-7, with no clear D. The CDR3 has 12 amino acids. The germline gives CDR1 SEHNR, CDR2 FQNEAQ (reference sequence). V lost 4 bases and J lost 3, with 7 bases in between.

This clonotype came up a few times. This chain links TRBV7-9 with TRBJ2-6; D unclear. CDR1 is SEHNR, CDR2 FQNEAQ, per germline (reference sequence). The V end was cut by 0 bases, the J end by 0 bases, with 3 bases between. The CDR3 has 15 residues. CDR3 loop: CASSLAASGANVLTF. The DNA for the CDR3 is TGTGCCAGCAGCTTAGCTGCCTCTGGGGCCAACGTCCTGACTTTC. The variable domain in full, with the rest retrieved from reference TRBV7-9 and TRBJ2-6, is DTGVSQNPRHKITKRGQNVTFRCDPISEHNRLYWYRQTLGQGPEFLTYFQNEAQLEKSRLLSDRFSAERPKGSFSTLEIQRTEQGDSAMYLCASSLAASGANVLTFGAGSRLTVL.

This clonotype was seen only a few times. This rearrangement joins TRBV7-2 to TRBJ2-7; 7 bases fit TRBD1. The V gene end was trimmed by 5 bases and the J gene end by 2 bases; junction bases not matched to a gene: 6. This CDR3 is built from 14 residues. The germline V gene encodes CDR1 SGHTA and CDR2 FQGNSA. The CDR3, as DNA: TGTGCCAGCAGCCCCTGGACAGGCCCCTACGAGCAGTACTTC. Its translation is CASSPWTGPYEQYF.

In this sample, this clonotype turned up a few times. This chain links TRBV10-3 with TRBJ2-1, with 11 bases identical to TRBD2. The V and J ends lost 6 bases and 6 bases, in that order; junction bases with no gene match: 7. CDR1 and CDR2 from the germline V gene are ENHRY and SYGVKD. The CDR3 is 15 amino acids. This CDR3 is CAIRPTSGEPNEQFF. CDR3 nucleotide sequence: TGTGCCATCAGGCCGACTAGCGGGGAGCCCAATGAGCAGTTCTTC.

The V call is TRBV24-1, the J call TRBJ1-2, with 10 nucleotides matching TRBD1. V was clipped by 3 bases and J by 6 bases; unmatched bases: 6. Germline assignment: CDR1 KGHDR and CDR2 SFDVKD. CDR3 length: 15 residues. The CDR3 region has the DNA TGTGCCACCAGTGATCGGGACAGGGGAATGGATGGCTACACCTTC. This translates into CATSDRDRGMDGYTF.

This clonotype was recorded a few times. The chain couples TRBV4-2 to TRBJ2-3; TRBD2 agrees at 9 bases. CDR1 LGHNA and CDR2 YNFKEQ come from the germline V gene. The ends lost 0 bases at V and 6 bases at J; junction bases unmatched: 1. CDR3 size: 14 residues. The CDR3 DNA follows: TGTGCCAGCAGCCAAGAACTAGCGGGTGATACGCAGTATTTT. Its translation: CASSQELAGDTQYF.

CDR3 sequence reads: CASSSGQGINSEQYF. CDR3 nucleotide sequence: TGTGCCAGCAGCTCGGGACAGGGGATTAATAGCGAGCAGTACTTC. The V and J genes are TRBV11-2 and TRBJ2-5; 10 bases line up with TRBD1. The DNA end is more similar to TRBJ2-7, so the J call may be wrong. This CDR3 contains 15 residues. Germline lookup yields CDR1 SGHAT and CDR2 FQNNGV.

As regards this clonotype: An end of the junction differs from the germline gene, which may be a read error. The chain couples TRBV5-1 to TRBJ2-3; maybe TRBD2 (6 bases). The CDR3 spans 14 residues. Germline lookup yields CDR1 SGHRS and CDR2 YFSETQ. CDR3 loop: CASSLRAGSDMQYF. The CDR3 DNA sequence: TGCGCCAGCAGCTTGAGGGCGGGGTCAGATATGCAGTATTTT.

The DNA for the CDR3 is TGCGCCAGCAGCCAAGAACCCGGGACTACCTACAATGAGCAGTTCTTC. Translation: CASSQEPGTTYNEQFF. The rearrangement uses TRBV4-1 and TRBJ2-1, with 7 bases lining up with TRBD2. Germline lookup yields CDR1 MGHRA and CDR2 YSYEKL. After removal of 0 bases from V and 2 bases from J, the junction contained 4 bases not matched to a gene. This CDR3 is built from 16 residues.

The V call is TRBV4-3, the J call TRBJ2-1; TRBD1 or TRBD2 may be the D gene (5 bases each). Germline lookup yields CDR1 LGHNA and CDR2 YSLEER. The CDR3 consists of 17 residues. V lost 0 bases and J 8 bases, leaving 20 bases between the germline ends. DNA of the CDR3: TGCGCCAGCAGCCAAGATAAGAGGGGCGGGTATGGCGATGAGCAGTTCTTC. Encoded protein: CASSQDKRGGYGDEQFF.

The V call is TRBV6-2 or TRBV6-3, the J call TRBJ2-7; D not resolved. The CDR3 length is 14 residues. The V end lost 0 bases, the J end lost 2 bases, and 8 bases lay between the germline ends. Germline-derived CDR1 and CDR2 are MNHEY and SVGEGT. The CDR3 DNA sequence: TGTGCCAGCAGTTACTCGATAGGGCCCTACGAGCAGTACTTC. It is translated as CASSYSIGPYEQYF.

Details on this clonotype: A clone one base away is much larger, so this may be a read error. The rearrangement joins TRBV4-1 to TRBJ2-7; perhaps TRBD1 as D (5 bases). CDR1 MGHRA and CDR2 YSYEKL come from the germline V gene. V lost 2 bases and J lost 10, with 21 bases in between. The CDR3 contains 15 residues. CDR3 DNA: TGCGCCAGCAGCCAATCACAGGCCCAACAAGAGGCCCAGTACTTC. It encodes CASSQSQAQQEAQYF.

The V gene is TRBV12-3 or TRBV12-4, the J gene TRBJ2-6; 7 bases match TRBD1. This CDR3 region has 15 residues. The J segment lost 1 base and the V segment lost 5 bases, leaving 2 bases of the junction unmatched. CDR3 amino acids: CASSMTGSGANVLTF. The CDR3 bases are TGTGCCAGCAGTATGACAGGGTCTGGGGCCAACGTCCTGACTTTC.

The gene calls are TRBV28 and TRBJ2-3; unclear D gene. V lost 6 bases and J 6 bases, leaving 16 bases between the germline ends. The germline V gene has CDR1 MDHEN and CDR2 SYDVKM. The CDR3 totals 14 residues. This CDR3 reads CASSSTRVGDTQYF. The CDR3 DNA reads TGTGCCAGCAGCTCAACCCGCGTCGGGGATACGCAGTATTTT.

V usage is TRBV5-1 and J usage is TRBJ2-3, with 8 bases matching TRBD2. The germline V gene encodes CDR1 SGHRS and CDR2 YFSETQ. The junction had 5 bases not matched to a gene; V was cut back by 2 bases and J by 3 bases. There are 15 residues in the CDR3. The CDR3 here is CASSFMSGGTDTQYF. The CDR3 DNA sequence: TGCGCCAGCAGCTTTATGAGCGGGGGAACAGATACGCAGTATTTT. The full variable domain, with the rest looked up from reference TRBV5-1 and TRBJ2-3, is KAGVTQTPRYLIKTRGQQVTLSCSPISGHRSVSWYQQTPGQGLQFLFEYFSETQRNKGNFPGRFSGRQFSNSRSEMNVSTLELGDSALYLCASSFMSGGTDTQYFGPGTRLTVL.

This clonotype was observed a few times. CDR3 sequence reads: CSAREDRGGQPQHF. As DNA, the CDR3 is TGCAGTGCTAGAGAAGACAGGGGTGGTCAGCCCCAGCATTTT. This chain links TRBV20-1 with TRBJ1-5; 8 bases match TRBD1. The CDR3 length is 14 residues. Germline-derived CDR1 and CDR2 are DFQATT and SNEGSKA (reference sequence). V shed 0 bases, J shed 6 bases, and the junction held 4 bases outside the gene matches.

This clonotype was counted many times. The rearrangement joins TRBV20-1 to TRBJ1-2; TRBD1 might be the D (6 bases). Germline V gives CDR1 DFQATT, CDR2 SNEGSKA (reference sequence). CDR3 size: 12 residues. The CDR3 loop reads CSLIGQPGGYTF. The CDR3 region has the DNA TGCAGCCTGATAGGACAGCCGGGTGGCTACACCTTC.

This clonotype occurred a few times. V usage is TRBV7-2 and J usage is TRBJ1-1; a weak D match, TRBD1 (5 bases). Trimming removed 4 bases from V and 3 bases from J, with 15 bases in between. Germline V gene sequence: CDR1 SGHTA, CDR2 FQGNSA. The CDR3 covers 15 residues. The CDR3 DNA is TGTGCCAGCAGCTCGAGGGCCAGGGTTGACACTGAAGCTTTCTTT. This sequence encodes CASSSRARVDTEAFF.

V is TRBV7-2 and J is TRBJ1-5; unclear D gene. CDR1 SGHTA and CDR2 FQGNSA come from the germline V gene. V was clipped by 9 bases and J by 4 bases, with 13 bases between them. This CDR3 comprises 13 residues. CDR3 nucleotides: TGTGCCAGTTCGACAACCACTAATCAGCCCCAGCATTTT. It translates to CASSTTTNQPQHF. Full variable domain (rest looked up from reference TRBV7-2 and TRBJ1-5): GAGVSQSPSNKVTEKGKDVELRCDPISGHTALYWYRQSLGQGLEFLIYFQGNSAPDKSGLPSDRFSAERTGGSVSTLTIQRTQQEDSAVYLCASSTTTNQPQHFGDGTRLSIL.

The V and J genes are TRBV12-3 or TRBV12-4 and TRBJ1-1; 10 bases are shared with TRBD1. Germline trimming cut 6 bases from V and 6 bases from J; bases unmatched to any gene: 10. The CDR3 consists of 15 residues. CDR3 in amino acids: CASSPQGDRGSEAFF. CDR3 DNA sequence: TGTGCCAGCAGCCCACAAGGGGACAGGGGATCTGAAGCTTTCTTT.

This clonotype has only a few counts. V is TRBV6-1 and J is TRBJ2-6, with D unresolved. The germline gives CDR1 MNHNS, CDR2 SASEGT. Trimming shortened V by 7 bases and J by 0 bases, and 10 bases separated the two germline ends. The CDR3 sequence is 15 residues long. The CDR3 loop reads CASNGGGSGANVLTF. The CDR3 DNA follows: TGTGCCAGCAACGGTGGTGGCTCTGGGGCCAACGTCCTGACTTTC.

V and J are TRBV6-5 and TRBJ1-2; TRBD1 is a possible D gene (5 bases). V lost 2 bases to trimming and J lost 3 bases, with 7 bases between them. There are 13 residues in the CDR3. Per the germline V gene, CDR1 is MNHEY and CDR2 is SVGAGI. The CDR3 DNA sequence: TGTGCCAGCAGTTACGGGGCCGACTATGGCTACACCTTC. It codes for CASSYGADYGYTF.

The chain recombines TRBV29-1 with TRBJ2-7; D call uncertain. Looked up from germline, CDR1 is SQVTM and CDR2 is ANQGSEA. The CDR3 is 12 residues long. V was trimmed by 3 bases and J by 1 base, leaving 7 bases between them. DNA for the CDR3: TGCAGCGTTGAGTTACGGTCCTACGAGCAGTACTTC. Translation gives CSVELRSYEQYF.

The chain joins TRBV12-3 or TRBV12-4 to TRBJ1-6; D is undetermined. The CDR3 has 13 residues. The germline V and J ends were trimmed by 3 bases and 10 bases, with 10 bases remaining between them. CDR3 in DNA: TGTGCCAGCAGTTTGGCGGGAGGGTCACCCCTCCACTTT. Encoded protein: CASSLAGGSPLHF.

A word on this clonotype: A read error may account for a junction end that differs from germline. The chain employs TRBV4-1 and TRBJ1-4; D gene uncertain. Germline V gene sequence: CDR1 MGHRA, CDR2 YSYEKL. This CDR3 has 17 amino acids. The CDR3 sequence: CASGQDYLRGFSEKLFF. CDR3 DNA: TGCGCCAGCGGCCAAGATTACCTACGAGGTTTTAGTGAAAAACTGTTTTTT.

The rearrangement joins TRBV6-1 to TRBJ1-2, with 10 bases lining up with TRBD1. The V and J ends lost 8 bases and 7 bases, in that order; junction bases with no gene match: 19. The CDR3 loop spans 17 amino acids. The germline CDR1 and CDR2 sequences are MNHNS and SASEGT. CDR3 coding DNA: TGTGCCAGCGTGAGGGGACAGGGGCCCTCACTCCTTTTTGGCTACACCTTC. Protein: CASVRGQGPSLLFGYTF.

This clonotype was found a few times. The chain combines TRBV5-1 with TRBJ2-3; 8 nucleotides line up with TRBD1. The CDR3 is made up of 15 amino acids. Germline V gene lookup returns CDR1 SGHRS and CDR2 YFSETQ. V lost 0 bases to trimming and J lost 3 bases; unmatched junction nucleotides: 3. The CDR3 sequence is CASSLDRGWTDTQYF. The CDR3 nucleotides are TGCGCCAGCAGCTTGGACAGGGGGTGGACAGATACGCAGTATTTT.